The clone carrying this T cell receptor (beta chain) was found a few times. As yet, its antigen is unknown. Trimming cost V 2 bases and J 0 bases, with 14 bases left between them. This CDR3 is built from 17 residues. Per germline, CDR1 MNHNS and CDR2 SASEGT. This entry comes from a study of persistence of HIV-infected CD4 T cells. Looking at the study overall: Up to about 200 mL blood was drawn at multiple time points; a couple of donors had single-time leukapheresis.

Lysates of CMV-infected fibroblasts at 10 ug/mL stimulated these cells. Responding CD4+ T cells were sorted by upregulation of both CD40 ligand and CD69. CD8+ T cells were removed from PBMCs prior to stimulation. Study-level results: Antigen-responding cells were enriched for degenerate expanded CDR3beta sequences. The rare CMV-responding cells with HIV-1 proviruses were not separately TCR-sequenced.

The libraries were made with immunoSEQ version 4 in survey mode. Measured with immunoSEQ multiplex PCR; TCRdb has only the in-frame clones, and not every one. The sample consists of approximately 20,000 clones, more than 75% of them appearing once. The chain links TRBV6-1 to TRBJ1-5; D might be TRBD1 (5 bases). This clonotype was obtained from an adult man with HIV who was CMV-seropositive. The specimen comprised CD4+ T cells sorted from PBMCs after roughly 20-hour stimulation, sampled from a patient who received antiretroviral therapy. The CDR3 DNA reads TGTGCCAGCAGTGAATCTGGTGCAGGGTATAGCAATCAGCCCCAGCATTTT. It specifies CASSESGAGYSNQPQHF.